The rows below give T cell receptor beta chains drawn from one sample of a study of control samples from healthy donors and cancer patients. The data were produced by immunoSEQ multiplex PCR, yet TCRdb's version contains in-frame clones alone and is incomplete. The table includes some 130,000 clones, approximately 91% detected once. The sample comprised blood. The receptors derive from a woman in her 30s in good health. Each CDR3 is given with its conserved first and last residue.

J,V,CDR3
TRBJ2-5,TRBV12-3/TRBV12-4,CASSLDRVETQYF
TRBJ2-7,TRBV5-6,CASSLTSGRNEQYF
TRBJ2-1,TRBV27,CASTRTSGKDEQFF
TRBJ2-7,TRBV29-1,CSVARDRGDEQYF
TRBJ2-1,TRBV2,CASRRGGSNYNEQFF
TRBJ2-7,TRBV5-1,CASSPKGRVGEQYF
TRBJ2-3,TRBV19,CASSIPTGSTDTQYF
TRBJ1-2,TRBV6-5,CASTLDRTNYGYTF
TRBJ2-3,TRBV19,CASSASGRADTQYF
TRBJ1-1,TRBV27,CASSLVQNTEAFF
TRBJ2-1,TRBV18,CASSFRLAGRRVPHNEQFF
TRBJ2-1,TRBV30,CAWSVPPSAAKQFF
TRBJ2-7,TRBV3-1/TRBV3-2,CASSQEARSSYEQYF
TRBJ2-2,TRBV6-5,CASIRLDGELFF
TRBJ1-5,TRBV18,CASSLQGWVLHF
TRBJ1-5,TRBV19,CASSINRERQVENQPQHF
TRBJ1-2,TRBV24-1,CATSVGQGYGYTF
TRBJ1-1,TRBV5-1,CASSFGTGYEAFF
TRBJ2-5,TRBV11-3,CASSLGSKTETQYF
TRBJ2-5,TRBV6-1,CASSDAVGGQETQYF
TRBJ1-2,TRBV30,CACTGTGSSYGYTF
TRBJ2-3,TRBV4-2,CASSQEAYPSTDTQYF
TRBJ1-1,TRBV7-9,CASSLGWGEAFF